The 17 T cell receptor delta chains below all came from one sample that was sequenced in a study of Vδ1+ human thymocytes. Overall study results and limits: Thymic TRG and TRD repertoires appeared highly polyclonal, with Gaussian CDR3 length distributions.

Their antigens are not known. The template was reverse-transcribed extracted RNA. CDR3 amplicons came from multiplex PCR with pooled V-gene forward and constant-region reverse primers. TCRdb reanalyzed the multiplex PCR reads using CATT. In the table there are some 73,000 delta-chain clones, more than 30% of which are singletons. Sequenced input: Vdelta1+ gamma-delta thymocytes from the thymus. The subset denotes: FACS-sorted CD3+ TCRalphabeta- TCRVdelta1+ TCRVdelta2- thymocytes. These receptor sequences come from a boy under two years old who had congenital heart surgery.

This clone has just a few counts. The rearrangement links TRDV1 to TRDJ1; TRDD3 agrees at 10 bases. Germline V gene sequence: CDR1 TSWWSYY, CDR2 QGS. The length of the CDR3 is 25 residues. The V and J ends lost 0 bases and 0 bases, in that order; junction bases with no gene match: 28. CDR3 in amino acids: CALGELAVPRSLLGDSPRYTDKLIF. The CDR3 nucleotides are TGTGCTCTTGGGGAACTAGCAGTCCCTCGCTCCCTACTGGGGGATTCTCCCCGGTACACCGATAAACTCATCTTT.

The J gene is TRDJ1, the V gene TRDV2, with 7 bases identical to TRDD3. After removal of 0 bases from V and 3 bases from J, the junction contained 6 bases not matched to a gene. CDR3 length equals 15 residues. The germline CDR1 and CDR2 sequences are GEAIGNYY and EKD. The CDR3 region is CACDTRGGCSDKLIF. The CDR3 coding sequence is TGTGCCTGTGACACCCGAGGGGGATGTTCCGATAAACTCATCTTT.

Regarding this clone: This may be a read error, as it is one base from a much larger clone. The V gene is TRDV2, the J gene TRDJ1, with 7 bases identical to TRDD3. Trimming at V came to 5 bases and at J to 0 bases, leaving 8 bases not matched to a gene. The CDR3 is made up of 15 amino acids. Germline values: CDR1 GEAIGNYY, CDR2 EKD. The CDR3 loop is CACATWDTYTDKLIF. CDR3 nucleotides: TGTGCCTGTGCCACGTGGGATACTTACACCGATAAACTCATCTTT.

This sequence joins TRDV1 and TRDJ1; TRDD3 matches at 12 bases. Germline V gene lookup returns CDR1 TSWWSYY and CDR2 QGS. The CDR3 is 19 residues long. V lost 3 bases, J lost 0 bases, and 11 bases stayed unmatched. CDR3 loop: CALGEVSPGGYEYTDKLIF. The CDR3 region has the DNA TGTGCTCTTGGGGAGGTCTCCCCTGGGGGATACGAGTACACCGATAAACTCATCTTT.

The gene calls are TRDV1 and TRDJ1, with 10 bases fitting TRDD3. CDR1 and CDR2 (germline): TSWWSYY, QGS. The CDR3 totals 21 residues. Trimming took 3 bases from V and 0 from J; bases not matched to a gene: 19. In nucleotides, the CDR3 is TGTGCTCTTGGGGACTGGGGGATAACGTCCTCAGGGCTGGGGGACACCGATAAACTCATCTTT. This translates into CALGDWGITSSGLGDTDKLIF.

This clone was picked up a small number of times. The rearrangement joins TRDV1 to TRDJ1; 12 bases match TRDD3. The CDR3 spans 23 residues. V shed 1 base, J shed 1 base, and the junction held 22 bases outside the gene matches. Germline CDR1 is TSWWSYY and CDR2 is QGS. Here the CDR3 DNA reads TGTGCTCTTGGGGAACATCACCCCACTCCTATGTCTACTGGGGGATACTGCACCGATAAACTCATCTTT. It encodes CALGEHHPTPMSTGGYCTDKLIF.

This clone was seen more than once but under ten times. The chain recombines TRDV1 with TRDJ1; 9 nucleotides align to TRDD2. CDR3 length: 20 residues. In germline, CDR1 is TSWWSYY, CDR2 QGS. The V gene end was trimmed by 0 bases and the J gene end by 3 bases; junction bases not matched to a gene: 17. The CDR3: CALGELPSYEIPPTSDKLIF. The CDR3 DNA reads TGTGCTCTTGGGGAACTTCCTTCCTACGAGATCCCACCCACCTCCGATAAACTCATCTTT.

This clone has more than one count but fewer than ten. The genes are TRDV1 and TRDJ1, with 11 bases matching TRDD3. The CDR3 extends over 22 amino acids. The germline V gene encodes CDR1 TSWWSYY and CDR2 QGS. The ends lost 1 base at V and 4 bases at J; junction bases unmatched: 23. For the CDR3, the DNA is TGTGCTCTTGGGGAACAACCATTTATTGTTCCGTACTGGGGGATATCGATCGATAAACTCATCTTT. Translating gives CALGEQPFIVPYWGISIDKLIF.

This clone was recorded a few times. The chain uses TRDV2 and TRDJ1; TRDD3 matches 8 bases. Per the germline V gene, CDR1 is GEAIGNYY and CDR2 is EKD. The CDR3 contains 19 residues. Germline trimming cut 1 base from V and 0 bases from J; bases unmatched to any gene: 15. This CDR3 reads CACDTWGTGGYPYTDKLIF. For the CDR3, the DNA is TGTGCCTGTGACACATGGGGCACTGGGGGCTACCCGTACACCGATAAACTCATCTTT.

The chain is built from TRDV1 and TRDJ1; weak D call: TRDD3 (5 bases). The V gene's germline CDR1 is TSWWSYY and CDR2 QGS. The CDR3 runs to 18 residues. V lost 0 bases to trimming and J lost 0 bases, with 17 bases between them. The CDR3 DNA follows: TGTGCTCTTGGGGAACTCGGGAATACGCTTAGGTACACCGATAAACTCATCTTT. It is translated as CALGELGNTLRYTDKLIF.

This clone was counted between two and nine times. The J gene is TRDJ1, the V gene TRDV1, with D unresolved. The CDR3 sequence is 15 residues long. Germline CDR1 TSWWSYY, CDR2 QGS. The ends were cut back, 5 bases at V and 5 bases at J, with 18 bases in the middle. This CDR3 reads CALGPPITVHDKLIF. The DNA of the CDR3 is TGTGCTCTTGGGCCCCCGATCACCGTCCATGATAAACTCATCTTT.

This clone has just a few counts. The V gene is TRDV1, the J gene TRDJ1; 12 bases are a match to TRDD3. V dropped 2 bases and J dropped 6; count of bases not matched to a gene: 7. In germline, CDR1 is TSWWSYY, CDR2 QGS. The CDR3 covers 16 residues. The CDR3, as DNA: TGTGCTCTTGGGGAATTTCCCTGGGGGATACGGAATAAACTCATCTTT. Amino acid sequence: CALGEFPWGIRNKLIF.

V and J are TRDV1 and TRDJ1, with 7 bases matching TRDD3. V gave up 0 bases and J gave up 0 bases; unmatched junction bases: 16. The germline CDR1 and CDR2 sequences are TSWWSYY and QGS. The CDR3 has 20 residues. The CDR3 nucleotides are TGTGCTCTTGGGGAACTCGCCCCATGGAAGGTGGGGGAGTACACCGATAAACTCATCTTT. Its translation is CALGELAPWKVGEYTDKLIF.

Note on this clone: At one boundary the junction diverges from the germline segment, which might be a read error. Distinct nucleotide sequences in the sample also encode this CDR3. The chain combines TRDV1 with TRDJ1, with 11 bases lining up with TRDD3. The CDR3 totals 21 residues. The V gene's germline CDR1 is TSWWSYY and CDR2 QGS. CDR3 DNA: TGTGCTCTTGGGGAACTCTGGGGGACATACTACTGGGGGATAGACACCGGTAAACTCATCTTT. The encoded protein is CALGELWGTYYWGIDTGKLIF.

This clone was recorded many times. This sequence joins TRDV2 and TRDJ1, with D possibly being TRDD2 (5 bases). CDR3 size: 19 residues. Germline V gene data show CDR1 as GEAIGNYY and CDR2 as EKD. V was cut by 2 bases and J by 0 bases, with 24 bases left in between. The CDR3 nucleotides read TGTGCCTGTGACAGAAACTCCTATGCACCATCAATGGACACCGATAAACTCATCTTT. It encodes CACDRNSYAPSMDTDKLIF.

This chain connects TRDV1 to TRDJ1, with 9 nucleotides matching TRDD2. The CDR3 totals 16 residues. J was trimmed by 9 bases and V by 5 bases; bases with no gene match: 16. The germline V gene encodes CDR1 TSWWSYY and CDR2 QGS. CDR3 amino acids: CALGQAFLLFGGELIF. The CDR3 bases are TGTGCTCTTGGGCAGGCCTTCCTACTGTTTGGGGGGGAACTCATCTTT.

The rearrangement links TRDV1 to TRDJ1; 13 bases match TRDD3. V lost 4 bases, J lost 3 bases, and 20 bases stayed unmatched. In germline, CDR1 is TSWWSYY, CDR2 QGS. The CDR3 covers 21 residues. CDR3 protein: CALGGPLPVTRLGDTSDKLIF. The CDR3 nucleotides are TGTGCTCTTGGGGGTCCTCTTCCCGTGACTCGACTGGGGGATACGTCCGATAAACTCATCTTT.